Each of the 26 T cell receptor beta chains below was sequenced from the same sample in a study of blood T cell repertoires in COVID-19. Profiled with immunoSEQ multiplex PCR; TCRdb holds only in-frame clones, not every one. The table records around 250,000 clones, around four fifths of them present only once. Source material: peripheral blood. The origin of the receptors is a middle-aged man with active or convalescent COVID-19.

J is TRBJ2-7 and V is TRBV2, with TRBD1 as a possible D gene (6 bases). The CDR3 is 14 residues long. V dropped 5 bases and J dropped 5 bases, with 16 bases sitting between them. Germline CDR1 reads SNHLY; CDR2 reads FYNNEI. CDR3 amino acids: CASSYRVLVDEQYF. The CDR3 region has the DNA TGTGCCAGCAGTTACAGGGTATTAGTCGACGAGCAGTACTTC.

The V and J genes are TRBV7-2 and TRBJ1-1, with D possibly TRBD1 on 6 matching bases. CDR3 length equals 13 residues. V gave up 4 bases and J gave up 10 bases, with 16 bases separating them. Germline CDR1 is SGHTA and CDR2 is FQGNSA. CDR3 region: CASSSRTGSGAFF. The CDR3 coding sequence is TGTGCCAGCAGCTCACGAACAGGGTCTGGAGCTTTCTTT. Full variable domain (remainder filled in from reference TRBV7-2 and TRBJ1-1): GAGVSQSPSNKVTEKGKDVELRCDPISGHTALYWYRQSLGQGLEFLIYFQGNSAPDKSGLPSDRFSAERTGGSVSTLTIQRTQQEDSAVYLCASSSRTGSGAFFGQGTRLTVV.

The J gene is TRBJ1-6, the V gene TRBV6-5, with 7 bases matching TRBD1. The CDR3 loop spans 13 amino acids. Looked up from germline, CDR1 is MNHEY and CDR2 is SVGAGI. Germline trimming cut 8 bases from V and 6 bases from J; bases unmatched to any gene: 4. CDR3 coding DNA: TGTGCCAGCGAGGGACAGCGTAATTCACCCCTCCACTTT. Its translation: CASEGQRNSPLHF.

In this sample, this clone turned up once. The rearrangement uses TRBV6-5 and TRBJ2-2; 7 nucleotides match TRBD1. The CDR3 has 15 residues. Per the germline V gene, CDR1 is MNHEY and CDR2 is SVGAGI. After removal of 5 bases from V and 4 bases from J, the junction contained 7 bases not matched to a gene. The CDR3 DNA reads as TGTGCCAGCAGTCGAGACAGGGTTTCCACCGGGGAGCTGTTTTTT. This sequence encodes CASSRDRVSTGELFF.

This chain uses TRBV3-1 (or the pseudogene TRBV3-2) with TRBJ1-3; unclear D gene. Germline CDR1 and CDR2: LGHDT and YNNKEL (reference sequence). This CDR3 contains 14 residues. The V and J ends lost 4 bases and 4 bases respectively, with 11 bases between them. CDR3 DNA: TGTGCCAGCAGCCCTACACTAGGAGGAAACACCATATATTTT. Its translation is CASSPTLGGNTIYF.

This chain uses TRBV27 with TRBJ1-6; 7 nucleotides line up with TRBD1. The length of the CDR3 is 12 residues. V was clipped by 3 bases and J by 15 bases; unmatched bases: 5. Per germline, CDR1 MNHEY and CDR2 SMNVEV (reference sequence). CDR3 loop: CASSFGQDYLHF. CDR3 in DNA: TGTGCCAGCAGTTTCGGACAGGACTACCTCCACTTT.

J is TRBJ2-5 and V is TRBV4-1, with 15 nucleotides matching TRBD2. This CDR3 is built from 16 residues. Trimming took 4 bases from V and 5 from J; bases not matched to a gene: 5. Germline V CDR1 and CDR2: MGHRA, YSYEKL. The CDR3: CASSPGLAGGRETQYF. The DNA of the CDR3 is TGCGCCAGCAGCCCAGGACTAGCGGGGGGGAGGGAGACCCAGTACTTC.

J is TRBJ2-1 and V is TRBV7-3, with D perhaps matching TRBD1 (6 bases). V lost 1 base to trimming and J lost 3 bases, with 10 bases between them. Per the germline V gene, CDR1 is SGHTA and CDR2 is FQGTGA. This CDR3 contains 15 residues. The CDR3 bases are TGTGCCAGCAGCTTAAATGGGGACAACTACAATGAGCAGTTCTTC. This gives the protein CASSLNGDNYNEQFF.

V is TRBV5-1 and J is TRBJ2-7; possible D gene TRBD2, 8 bases. V lost 0 bases and J 4 bases, leaving 14 bases between the germline ends. The CDR3 is made up of 15 amino acids. The V gene's germline CDR1 is SGHRS and CDR2 YFSETQ. CDR3 sequence reads: CASSLAGGGLYEQYF. DNA for the CDR3: TGCGCCAGCAGCTTGGCGGGAGGGGGCTTATACGAGCAGTACTTC.

The rearrangement uses TRBV20-1 and TRBJ1-2, with 8 bases aligning to TRBD1. CDR3 length: 11 amino acids. V lost 3 bases to trimming and J lost 9 bases; unmatched junction nucleotides: 3. Germline assignment: CDR1 DFQATT and CDR2 SNEGSKA (reference sequence). The CDR3 reads CSARTGVSYTF. In nucleotides, the CDR3 is TGCAGTGCTAGGACAGGGGTGAGCTACACCTTC.

The chain carries TRBV3-1 (or the pseudogene TRBV3-2) and TRBJ1-6; D ambiguous. The V gene lost 4 bases and the J gene lost 7 bases, with 11 bases spanning the gap. The germline gives CDR1 LGHDT, CDR2 YNNKEL (reference sequence). The CDR3 extends over 14 amino acids. The CDR3 DNA is TGTGCCAGCAGCCCTCTGACAAACAATTCACCCCTCCACTTT. Residues: CASSPLTNNSPLHF.

The rearrangement links TRBV30 to TRBJ2-1; unclear D gene. The CDR3 runs 11 residues. The ends were cut back, 3 bases at V and 8 bases at J, with 8 bases in the middle. Germline CDR1 and CDR2: GTSNPN and SVGIG (reference sequence). The DNA of the CDR3 is TGTGCCTGGAGAGCCCCCTATGAGCAGTTCTTC. Its translation is CAWRAPYEQFF.

The chain combines TRBV19 with TRBJ1-2; possible D gene TRBD1, 5 bases. Germline-derived CDR1 and CDR2 are LNHDA and SQIVND (reference sequence). V lost 0 bases, J lost 6 bases, and 20 bases lay in between. The CDR3 is 17 residues long. The CDR3 DNA reads TGTGCCAGTAGTATAGACACCGGGGGACTATTAGGAAATGGCTACACCTTC. Translating it yields CASSIDTGGLLGNGYTF.

The chain employs TRBV5-4 and TRBJ1-1; tentatively, D is TRBD1 (6 bases). The germline V and J ends were trimmed by 0 bases and 0 bases, with 15 bases remaining between them. The CDR3 is 17 amino acids. Germline V gives CDR1 SGHNT, CDR2 YYREEE (reference sequence). CDR3 DNA: TGTGCCAGCAGCTTGGAGGGGGGGACCAACATGAACACTGAAGCTTTCTTT. The encoded protein is CASSLEGGTNMNTEAFF.

Of note for this clone: The same CDR3 can be traced to other DNA sequences in this sample. The J gene is TRBJ1-3, the V gene TRBV5-1; D unclear. The CDR3 loop spans 15 amino acids. Germline loops: CDR1 SGHRS, CDR2 YFSETQ. V was pared by 0 bases and J by 0 bases, with 7 bases between. The CDR3 coding sequence is TGCGCCAGCAGCTTGGATACGGTCTCTGGAAACACCATATATTTT. Translating gives CASSLDTVSGNTIYF.

The chain combines TRBV5-3 with TRBJ2-1; 9 bases are a match to TRBD2. TRBV5-3 is an ORF, with its function uncertain. CDR3 length equals 17 residues. Trimming cost V 1 base and J 4 bases; bases outside gene matches: 9. In DNA form, the CDR3 reads TGTGCCAGAAGCTTGCATGTAGGACTAGCGATATACAATGAGCAGTTCTTC. This translates into CARSLHVGLAIYNEQFF.

The chain is built from TRBV6-2 or TRBV6-3 and TRBJ1-5; weak D call: TRBD1 (5 bases). This CDR3 is built from 15 residues. V lost 6 bases and J lost 1, with 13 bases in between. Germline loops: CDR1 MNHEY, CDR2 SVGEGT. In DNA form, the CDR3 reads TGTGCCAGCAGGCCTGGGGGAGGAAGCAATCAGCCCCAGCATTTT. Translated: CASRPGGGSNQPQHF.

The chain uses TRBV30 and TRBJ1-1; tentatively, D is TRBD1 (5 bases). V was shortened by 2 bases and J by 0 bases, with 13 bases between the two germline ends. The CDR3 contains 15 residues. Germline V CDR1 and CDR2: GTSNPN, SVGIG (reference sequence). The CDR3: CAWSRGGGVNTEAFF. CDR3 in DNA: TGTGCCTGGAGTCGGGGGGGAGGTGTGAACACTGAAGCTTTCTTT.

The chain recombines TRBV28 with TRBJ2-7; a weak D match, TRBD1 (5 bases). The CDR3 loop spans 13 amino acids. Trimming took 2 bases from V and 2 from J, leaving 7 bases between them. The germline gives CDR1 MDHEN, CDR2 SYDVKM. CDR3 amino acids: CASSLDSTYEQYF. Written as DNA, the CDR3 is TGTGCCAGCAGTTTAGACAGTACCTACGAGCAGTACTTC. The full variable domain, rest sourced from reference TRBV28 and TRBJ2-7, is DVKVTQSSRYLVKRTGEKVFLECVQDMDHENMFWYRQDPGLGLRLIYFSYDVKMKEKGDIPEGYSVSREKKERFSLILESASTNQTSMYLCASSLDSTYEQYFGPGTRLTVT.

The chain is built from TRBV19 and TRBJ1-4; no clear D. The CDR3 covers 14 residues. Trimming took off 3 bases at V and 7 bases at J, with 12 bases between the two ends. Germline assignment: CDR1 LNHDA and CDR2 SQIVND (reference sequence). CDR3 DNA sequence: TGTGCCAGTAGTATTCGGGCGGGTGGTGAAAAACTGTTTTTT. As protein: CASSIRAGGEKLFF.

The chain recombines TRBV6-5 with TRBJ1-3, with a possible D match to TRBD1 (6 bases). The CDR3 is 14 residues long. The V end was cut by 2 bases, the J end by 4 bases, with 9 bases between. Germline assignment: CDR1 MNHEY and CDR2 SVGAGI. CDR3 protein: CASSYGTSGNTIYF. Written as DNA, the CDR3 is TGTGCCAGCAGTTACGGGACATCAGGAAACACCATATATTTT.

The rearrangement uses TRBV19 and TRBJ2-7; 7 positions match TRBD1. With 8 bases clipped from V and 3 bases from J, the junction kept 7 bases outside the gene matches. This CDR3 has 13 residues. Germline values: CDR1 LNHDA, CDR2 SQIVND (reference sequence). The CDR3 is CASSDRIHYEQYF. In nucleotides, the CDR3 is TGTGCCAGTTCGGACAGGATACACTACGAGCAGTACTTC.

The CDR3 DNA reads as TGTGCCAGCAGCCAAGCTTATGAAGCTTTCTTT. Translated: CASSQAYEAFF. The chain carries TRBV3-1 (or the pseudogene TRBV3-2) and TRBJ1-1; D is unclear. The germline gives CDR1 LGHDT, CDR2 YNNKEL (reference sequence). The CDR3 covers 11 residues. V was pared by 1 base and J by 7 bases, with 4 bases between.

The rearrangement uses TRBV24-1 and TRBJ1-4; 7 nucleotides line up with TRBD1. Germline assignment: CDR1 KGHDR and CDR2 SFDVKD. V lost 3 bases and J lost 7; bases outside the gene matches: 10. There are 16 residues in the CDR3. CDR3 DNA sequence: TGTGCCACCAGTGATCAACGAGGGGGCTTCGGTGAAAAACTGTTTTTT. Its translation: CATSDQRGGFGEKLFF.

Remarks on this clone: Other DNA sequences of this sample code for an identical CDR3. The chain combines TRBV5-1 with TRBJ1-1; D is unresolved. Trimming took 0 bases from V and 3 from J, leaving 9 bases between them. Germline V gene lookup returns CDR1 SGHRS and CDR2 YFSETQ. This CDR3 spans 14 amino acids. The CDR3 DNA reads as TGCGCCAGCAGCTTGGCCGGCGGGTACACTGAAGCTTTCTTT. It translates to CASSLAGGYTEAFF.

The rearrangement uses TRBV6-2 or TRBV6-3 and TRBJ1-2; D is possibly TRBD1 (5 bases). Germline CDR1 reads MNHEY; CDR2 reads SVGEGT. V gave up 0 bases and J gave up 4 bases, with 9 bases separating them. The CDR3 is made up of 14 amino acids. CDR3 in DNA: TGTGCCAGCAGTTACTCGACCCAGGGCTATGGCTACACCTTC. Protein sequence: CASSYSTQGYGYTF.